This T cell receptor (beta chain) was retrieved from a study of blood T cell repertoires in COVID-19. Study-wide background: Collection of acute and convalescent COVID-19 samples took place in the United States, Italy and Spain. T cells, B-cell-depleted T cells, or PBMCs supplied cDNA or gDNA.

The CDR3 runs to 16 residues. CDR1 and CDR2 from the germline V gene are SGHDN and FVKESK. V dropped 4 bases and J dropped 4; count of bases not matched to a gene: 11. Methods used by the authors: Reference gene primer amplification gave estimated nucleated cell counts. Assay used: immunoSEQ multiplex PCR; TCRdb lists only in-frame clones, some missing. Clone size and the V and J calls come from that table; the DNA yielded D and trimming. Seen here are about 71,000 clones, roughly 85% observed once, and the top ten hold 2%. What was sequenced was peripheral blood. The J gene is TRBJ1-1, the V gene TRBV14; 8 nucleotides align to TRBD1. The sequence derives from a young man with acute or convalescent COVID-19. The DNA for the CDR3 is TGTGCCAGCAGCCGAACCCAGGGGGCCCTTAGCACTGAAGCTTTCTTT. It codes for CASSRTQGALSTEAFF.